The following is a TCR beta chain sequence with its context. The data derive from a study of blood T cell repertoires in COVID-19. Study-wide background: Sources were T cells, B-cell-depleted T cells, or PBMCs; the material itself was cDNA or gDNA.

Deletions cut 5 bases from V and 4 bases from J, with 17 bases between. Per germline, CDR1 SNHLY and CDR2 FYNNEI. The CDR3 has 16 amino acids. Sequencing used immunoSEQ multiplex PCR; TCRdb keeps in-frame clones, though not all of them. The repertoire holds 150,000 to 160,000 clones, approximately 80% seen once, with about 12% in the top ten. This TCR was recovered from a woman aged 55-69 years with COVID-19, enrolled during active disease. Material for sequencing was peripheral blood. V is TRBV2 and J is TRBJ1-4; no clear D. The CDR3 DNA sequence: TGTGCCAGCAGTTCTGTAGCTGGGTCGGTTAATGAAAAACTGTTTTTT. It yields the protein CASSSVAGSVNEKLFF.